The clone carrying this T cell receptor (beta chain) was observed once. This specimen comes from a study of low-dose radiotherapy and immunotherapy resistance in tumors. The overall study: Per fraction, Cohort 1 was given 0.5 Gy every 2 weeks, for a total of 6.5 Gy. Aspirin 300 mg was given orally each day for four cycles from cycle 1 day 1.

V dropped 5 bases and J dropped 7 bases, with 8 bases sitting between them. The germline CDR1 and CDR2 sequences are MDHEN and SYDVKM. The CDR3 extends over 11 amino acids. Primers targeting TRAV and TRBV primed first-strand cDNA, covering alpha and beta chains. With a V-primer adapter and a constant-region primer, TCRs were amplified for about 20 PCR cycles. TCRdb fed the reads into MiXCR, producing one record per CDR3 protein. Of 6,500 to 8,500 distinct CDR3 sequences listed, approximately 50% are singletons. The receptor comes from a human donor with advanced metastatic prostate, ovarian, gallbladder or colorectal cancer (not recorded which). This table probably holds off-target reads from a library built for another chain. The genes are TRBV28 and TRBJ2-5, with a possible D match to TRBD2 (6 bases). CDR3 region: CASSAGRTQYF. CDR3 DNA sequence: TGTGCCAGCAGTGCCGGGAGGACCCAGTACTTC.